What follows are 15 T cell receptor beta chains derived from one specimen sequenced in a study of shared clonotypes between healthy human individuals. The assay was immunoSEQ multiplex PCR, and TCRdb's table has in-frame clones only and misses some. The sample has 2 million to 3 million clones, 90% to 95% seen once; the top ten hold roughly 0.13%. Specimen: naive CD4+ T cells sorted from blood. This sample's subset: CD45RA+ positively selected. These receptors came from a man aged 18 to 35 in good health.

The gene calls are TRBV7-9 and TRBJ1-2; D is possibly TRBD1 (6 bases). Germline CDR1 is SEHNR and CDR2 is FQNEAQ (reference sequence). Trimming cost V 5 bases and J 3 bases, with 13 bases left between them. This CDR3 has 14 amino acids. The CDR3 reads CASSPRTDDYGYTF. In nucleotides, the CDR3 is TGTGCCAGCAGCCCCAGGACAGACGACTATGGCTACACCTTC.

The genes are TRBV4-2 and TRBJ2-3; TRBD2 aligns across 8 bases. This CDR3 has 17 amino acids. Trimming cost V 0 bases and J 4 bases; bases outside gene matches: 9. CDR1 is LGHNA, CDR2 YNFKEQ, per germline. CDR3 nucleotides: TGTGCCAGCAGCCAAGAACCCCGGGGGGGGGTGCCAGATACGCAGTATTTT. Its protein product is CASSQEPRGGVPDTQYF.

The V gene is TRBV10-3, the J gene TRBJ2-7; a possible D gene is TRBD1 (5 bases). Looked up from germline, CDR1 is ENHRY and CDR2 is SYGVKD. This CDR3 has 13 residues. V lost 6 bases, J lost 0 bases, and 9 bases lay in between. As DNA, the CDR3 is TGTGCCATCAGAAAAGACAGCTCCTACGAGCAGTACTTC. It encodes CAIRKDSSYEQYF.

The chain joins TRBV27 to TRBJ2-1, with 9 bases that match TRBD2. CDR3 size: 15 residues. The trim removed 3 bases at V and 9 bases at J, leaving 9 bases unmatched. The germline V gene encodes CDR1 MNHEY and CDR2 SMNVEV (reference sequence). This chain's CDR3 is CASSLGASGVTEQFF. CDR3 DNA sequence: TGTGCCAGCAGTTTGGGGGCTAGCGGGGTAACTGAGCAGTTCTTC.

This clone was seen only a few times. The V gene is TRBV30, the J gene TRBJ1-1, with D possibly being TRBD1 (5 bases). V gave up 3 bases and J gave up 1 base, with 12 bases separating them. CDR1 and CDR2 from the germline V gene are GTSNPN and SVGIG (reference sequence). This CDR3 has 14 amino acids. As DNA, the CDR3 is TGTGCCTGGAGCCAACCTACAGGGAACACTGAAGCTTTCTTT. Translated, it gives CAWSQPTGNTEAFF.

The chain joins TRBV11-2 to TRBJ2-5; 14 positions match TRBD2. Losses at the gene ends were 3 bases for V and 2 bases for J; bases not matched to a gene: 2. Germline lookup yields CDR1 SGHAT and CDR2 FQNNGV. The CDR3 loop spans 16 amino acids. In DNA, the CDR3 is TGTGCCAGCAGCTTGGGACTAGCGGGGGCTCAAGAGACCCAGTACTTC. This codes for CASSLGLAGAQETQYF.

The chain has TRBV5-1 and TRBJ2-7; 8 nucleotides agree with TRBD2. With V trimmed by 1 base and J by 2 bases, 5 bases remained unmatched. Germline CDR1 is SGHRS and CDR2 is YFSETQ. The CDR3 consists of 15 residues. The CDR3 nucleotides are TGCGCCAGCAGCTTGAGTTCCGGGGGGGCCTACGAGCAGTACTTC. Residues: CASSLSSGGAYEQYF.

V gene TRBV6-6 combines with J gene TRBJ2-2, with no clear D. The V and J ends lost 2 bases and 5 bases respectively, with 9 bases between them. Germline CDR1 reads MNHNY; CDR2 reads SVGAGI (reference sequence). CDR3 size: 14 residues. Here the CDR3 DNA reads TGTGCCAGCAGTTACCCCTATGTAACCGGGGAGCTGTTTTTT. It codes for CASSYPYVTGELFF.

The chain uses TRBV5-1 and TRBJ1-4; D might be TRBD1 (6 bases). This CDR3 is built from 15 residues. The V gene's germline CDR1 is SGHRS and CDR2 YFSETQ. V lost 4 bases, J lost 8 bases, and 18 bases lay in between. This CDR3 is CASSPDGGLVEKLFF. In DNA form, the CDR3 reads TGCGCCAGCAGCCCGGATGGGGGCCTGGTGGAAAAACTGTTTTTT.

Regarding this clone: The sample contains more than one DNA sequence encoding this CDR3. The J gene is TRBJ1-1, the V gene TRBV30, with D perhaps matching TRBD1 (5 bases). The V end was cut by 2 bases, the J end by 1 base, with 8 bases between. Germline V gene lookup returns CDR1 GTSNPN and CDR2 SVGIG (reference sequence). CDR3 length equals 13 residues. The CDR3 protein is CAWSRTGNTEAFF. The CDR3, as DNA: TGTGCCTGGAGTCGTACAGGGAACACTGAAGCTTTCTTT.

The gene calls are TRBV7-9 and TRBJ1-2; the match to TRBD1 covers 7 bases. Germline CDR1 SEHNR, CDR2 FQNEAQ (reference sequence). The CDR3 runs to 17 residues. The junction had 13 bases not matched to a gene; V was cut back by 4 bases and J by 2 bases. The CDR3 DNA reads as TGTGCCAGCAGCTCATCCAAACCAAGGGGGCCCAACTATGGCTACACCTTC. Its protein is CASSSSKPRGPNYGYTF.

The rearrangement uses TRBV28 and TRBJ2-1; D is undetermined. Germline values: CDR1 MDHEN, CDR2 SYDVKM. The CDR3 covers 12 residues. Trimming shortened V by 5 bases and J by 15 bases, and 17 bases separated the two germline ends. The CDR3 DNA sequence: TGTGCCAGCAGTCAAAACTGGGCCCCAACGTTCTTC. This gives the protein CASSQNWAPTFF.

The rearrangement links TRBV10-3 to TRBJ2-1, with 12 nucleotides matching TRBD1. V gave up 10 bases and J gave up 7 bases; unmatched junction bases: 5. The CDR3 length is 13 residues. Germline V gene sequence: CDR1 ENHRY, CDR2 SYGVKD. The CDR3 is CATGQGAVNEQFF. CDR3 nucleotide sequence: TGTGCCACGGGACAGGGGGCTGTTAATGAGCAGTTCTTC.

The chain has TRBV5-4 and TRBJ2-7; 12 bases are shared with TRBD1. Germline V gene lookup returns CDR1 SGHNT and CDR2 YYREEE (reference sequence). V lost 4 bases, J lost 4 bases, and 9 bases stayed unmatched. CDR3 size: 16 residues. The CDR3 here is CASSLYGTGGEYEQYF. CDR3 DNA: TGTGCCAGCAGCCTGTACGGGACAGGGGGCGAGTACGAGCAGTACTTC.

The CDR3 sequence: CASSLGLRVDTQYF. The CDR3 DNA sequence: TGTGCCAGCAGCTTAGGTCTGAGGGTTGATACGCAGTATTTT. V and J are TRBV7-2 and TRBJ2-3; D may be TRBD2 (5 bases). Germline CDR1 SGHTA, CDR2 FQGNSA. The CDR3 covers 14 residues. The germline V and J ends were trimmed by 1 base and 6 bases, with 11 bases remaining between them. The full variable domain, rest sourced from reference TRBV7-2 and TRBJ2-3, is GAGVSQSPSNKVTEKGKDVELRCDPISGHTALYWYRQSLGQGLEFLIYFQGNSAPDKSGLPSDRFSAERTGGSVSTLTIQRTQQEDSAVYLCASSLGLRVDTQYFGPGTRLTVL.